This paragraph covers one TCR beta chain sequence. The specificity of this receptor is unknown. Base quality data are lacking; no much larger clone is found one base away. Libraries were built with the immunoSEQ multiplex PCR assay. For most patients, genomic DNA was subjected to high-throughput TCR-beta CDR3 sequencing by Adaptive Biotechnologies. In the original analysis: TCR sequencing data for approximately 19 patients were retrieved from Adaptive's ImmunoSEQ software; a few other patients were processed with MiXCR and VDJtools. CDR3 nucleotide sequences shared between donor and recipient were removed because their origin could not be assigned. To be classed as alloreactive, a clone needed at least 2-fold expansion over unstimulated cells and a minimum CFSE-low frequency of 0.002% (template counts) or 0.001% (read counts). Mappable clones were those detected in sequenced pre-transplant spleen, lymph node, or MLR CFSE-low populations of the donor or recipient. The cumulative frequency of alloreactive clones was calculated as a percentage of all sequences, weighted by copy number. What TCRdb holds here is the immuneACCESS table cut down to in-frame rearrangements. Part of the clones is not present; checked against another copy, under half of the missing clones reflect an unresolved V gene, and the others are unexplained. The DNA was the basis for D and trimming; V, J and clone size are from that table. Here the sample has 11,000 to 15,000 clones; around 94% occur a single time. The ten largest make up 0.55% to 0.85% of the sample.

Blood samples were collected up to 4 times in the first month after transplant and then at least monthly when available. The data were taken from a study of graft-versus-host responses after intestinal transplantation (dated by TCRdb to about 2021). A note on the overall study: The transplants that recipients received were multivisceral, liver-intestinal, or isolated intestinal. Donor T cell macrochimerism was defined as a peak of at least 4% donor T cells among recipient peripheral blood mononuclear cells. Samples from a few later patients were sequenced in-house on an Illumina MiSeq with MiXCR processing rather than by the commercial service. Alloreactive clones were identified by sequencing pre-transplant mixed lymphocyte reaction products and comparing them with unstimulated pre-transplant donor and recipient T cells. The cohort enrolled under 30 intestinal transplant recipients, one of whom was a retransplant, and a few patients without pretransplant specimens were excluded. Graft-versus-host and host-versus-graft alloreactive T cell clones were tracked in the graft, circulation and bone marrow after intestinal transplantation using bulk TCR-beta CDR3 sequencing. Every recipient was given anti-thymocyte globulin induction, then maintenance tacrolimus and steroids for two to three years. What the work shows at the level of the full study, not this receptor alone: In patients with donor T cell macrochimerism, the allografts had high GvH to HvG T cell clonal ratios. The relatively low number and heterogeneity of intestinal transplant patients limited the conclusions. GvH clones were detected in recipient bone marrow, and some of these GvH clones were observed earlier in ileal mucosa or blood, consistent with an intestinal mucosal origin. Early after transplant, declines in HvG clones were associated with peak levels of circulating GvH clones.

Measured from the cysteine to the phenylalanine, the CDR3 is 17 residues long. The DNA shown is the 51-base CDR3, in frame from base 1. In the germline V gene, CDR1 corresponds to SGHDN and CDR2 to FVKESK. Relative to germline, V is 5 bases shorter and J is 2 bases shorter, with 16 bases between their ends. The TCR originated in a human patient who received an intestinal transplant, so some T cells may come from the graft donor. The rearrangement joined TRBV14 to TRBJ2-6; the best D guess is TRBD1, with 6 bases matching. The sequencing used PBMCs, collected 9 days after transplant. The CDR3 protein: CASSGQSRGAGANVLTF. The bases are TGTGCCAGCAGCGGACAGTCGAGGGGAGCTGGGGCCAACGTCCTGACTTTC.